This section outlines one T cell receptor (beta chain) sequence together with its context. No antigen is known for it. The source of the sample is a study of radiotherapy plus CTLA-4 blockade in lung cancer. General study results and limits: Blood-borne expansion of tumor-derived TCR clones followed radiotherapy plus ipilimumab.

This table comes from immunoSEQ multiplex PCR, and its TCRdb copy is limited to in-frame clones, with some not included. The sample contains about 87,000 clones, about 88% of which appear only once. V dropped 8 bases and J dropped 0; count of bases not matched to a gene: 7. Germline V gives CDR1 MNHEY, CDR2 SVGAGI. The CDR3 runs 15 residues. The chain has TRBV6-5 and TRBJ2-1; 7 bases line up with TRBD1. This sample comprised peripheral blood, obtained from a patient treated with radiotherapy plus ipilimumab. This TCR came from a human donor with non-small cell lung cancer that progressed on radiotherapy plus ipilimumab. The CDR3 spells CASGADRSSYNEQFF. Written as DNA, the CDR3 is TGTGCCAGCGGGGCGGACAGGAGCTCCTACAATGAGCAGTTCTTC.